A few counts support the clone carrying this TCR beta chain. The antigen is undetermined. The record originates from a study of graft-versus-host responses after intestinal transplantation. CDR3 length: 16 amino acids. Germline V CDR1 and CDR2: KGHSH, LQKENI. V was clipped by 4 bases and J by 0 bases; unmatched bases: 5. Using immunoSEQ multiplex PCR, the repertoire was profiled, and TCRdb retains in-frame clones only, with some absent. The sample has over 80,000 clones; roughly 92% are singletons. V usage is TRBV18 and J usage is TRBJ1-1, with 10 bases matching TRBD1. The clonotype was recovered from a human donor who was the organ donor for an intestinal transplant. Sample: unstimulated CD8+ T cells sorted from spleen or lymph node cells, taken before transplant. The CDR3 coding sequence is TGTGCCAGCTCACTTGGACAGGGGGTCTTGAACACTGAAGCTTTCTTT. Translating it yields CASSLGQGVLNTEAFF.